This T cell receptor beta chain was captured in a study of T cell repertoires in cytomegalovirus infection. Whole-study context: An indication of both CMV infection and matching HLA type came from public TCR beta signatures.

Study conclusions and caveats: It was HLA-C-restricted CMV-specific TCR beta clonotypes that dominated the response ex vivo. Cumulative frequency (of public TCR beta family members) identified carriers of CMV plus the relevant HLA.

The CDR3 length is 17 residues. The J segment lost 4 bases and the V segment lost 6 bases, leaving 12 bases of the junction unmatched. Per the germline V gene, CDR1 is SGHTA and CDR2 is FQGNSA. TCRdb re-called the reads through MiXCR, storing one row per CDR3 protein. The sample gives hundreds of thousands of distinct CDR3 sequences, around 9.6% of which show up once; around 2.6% is in the top ten. The sample holds many counts of this clonotype. What it binds is not known. Sample: PBMCs. The rearrangement links TRBV7-2 to TRBJ2-1, with 10 nucleotides matching TRBD2. This sequence was found in a human donor in good health (CMV status not recorded). Some clones in this sample may be carry-over from other donors' samples. The CDR3 DNA reads as TGTGCCAGCAGACCCCTAGTCAGCGGGGGGGGGTACAATGAGCAGTTCTTC. It encodes CASRPLVSGGGYNEQFF.